This paragraph covers one TCR beta chain sequence. Its antigen remains unknown. CDR3 length: 14 amino acids. From germline, CDR1 is ENHRY and CDR2 SYGVKD. V was clipped by 10 bases and J by 12 bases; unmatched bases: 14. This specimen belongs to a study of siplizumab effects on memory and regulatory T cells. Study outcomes and limitations: Memory T cells appeared less diverse than naive cells, which seemed to contribute substantially to alloresponse.

Clones were sequenced by immunoSEQ multiplex PCR, and TCRdb holds only the in-frame ones, with some missing. The data show approximately 120,000 clones, about 90% seen once. The sequenced sample consisted of Tregs sorted from blood. The gene calls are TRBV10-3 and TRBJ2-1; 11 positions agree with TRBD2. This receptor was taken from a human donor in good health. CDR3 loop: CATLPGLAVIAQFF. The CDR3 bases are TGTGCCACCCTACCGGGACTAGCGGTTATCGCGCAGTTCTTC.